This T cell receptor (beta chain) was profiled in a study of breast tumors, draining lymph nodes, adjacent tissues. Findings and limits, study-wide: Compared with basal-like, luminal-like tumors shared significantly more repertoire with nontumor tissue.

In the case of this clonotype: Its antigen is undetermined.

The CDR3 runs 17 residues. Germline loops: CDR1 MNHEY, CDR2 SVGAGI. The junction had 7 bases not matched to a gene; V was cut back by 5 bases and J by 2 bases. TCRdb independently ran MiXCR on the multiplex PCR reads; one entry per CDR3 protein. The profile covers fewer than 20,000 distinct CDR3 sequences, with just under 45% appearing a single time and approximately 12% taken by the ten largest. This TCR was sampled from a female donor with breast cancer. Some clones in this sample may be carry-over from other donors' samples. Material for sequencing was tumor-adjacent breast tissue. The rearrangement links TRBV6-5 to TRBJ1-6; 9 positions match TRBD1. CDR3 bases: TGTGCCAGCAGTCGAAACAGGGGGCGCGCCTATAATTCACCCCTCCACTTT. Translation gives CASSRNRGRAYNSPLHF.